The next 27 T cell receptor beta chains were all read from a single sample in a study of identical twins. Each CDR3 protein is one row after TCRdb ran MiXCR on the 5' RACE reads. The data show just over 450,000 distinct CDR3 sequences, approximately 15% seen once. These same records also appear under a second study, on yellow fever vaccine responses in identical twins.

The sequenced material came from CD4+ T cells sorted from blood. Every receptor here comes from a woman aged 18-29 years in good health.

A few counts support this clonotype. This chain connects TRBV7-2 to TRBJ2-1, with 14 bases lining up with TRBD2. Trimming took 0 bases from V and 8 from J; bases not matched to a gene: 6. Per the germline V gene, CDR1 is SGHTA and CDR2 is FQGNSA. This CDR3 is 17 amino acids long. As DNA, the CDR3 is TGTGCCAGCAGCTTAGCGAGGGGGACTAGCGGGGGTTATGAGCAGTTCTTC. Protein product: CASSLARGTSGGYEQFF.

This clonotype was detected a few times. The chain couples TRBV28 to TRBJ2-5; TRBD2 aligns across 8 bases. CDR3 length equals 15 residues. Germline-derived CDR1 and CDR2 are MDHEN and SYDVKM. Germline trimming cut 3 bases from V and 2 bases from J; bases unmatched to any gene: 5. The CDR3 reads CASSLVTSGQETQYF. CDR3 nucleotide sequence: TGTGCCAGCAGTTTGGTCACTAGCGGACAAGAGACCCAGTACTTC. The full variable domain, with the rest looked up from reference TRBV28 and TRBJ2-5, is DVKVTQSSRYLVKRTGEKVFLECVQDMDHENMFWYRQDPGLGLRLIYFSYDVKMKEKGDIPEGYSVSREKKERFSLILESASTNQTSMYLCASSLVTSGQETQYFGPGTRLLVL.

This clonotype was observed a few times. This chain uses TRBV27 with TRBJ1-1; tentatively, D is TRBD1 (6 bases). This CDR3 has 15 amino acids. Germline CDR1 MNHEY, CDR2 SMNVEV (reference sequence). Trimming removed 8 bases from V and 1 base from J, with 17 bases in between. The DNA for the CDR3 is TGTGCCAGCTCGAGAGCACAGGGAGGGAACACTGAAGCTTTCTTT. Its translation is CASSRAQGGNTEAFF.

This clonotype was counted at least ten times. The J gene is TRBJ2-5, the V gene TRBV7-2, with a tentative D call TRBD2 (5 bases). The CDR3 totals 14 residues. The V gene's germline CDR1 is SGHTA and CDR2 FQGNSA. V was clipped by 5 bases and J by 1 base, with 11 bases between them. The chain's CDR3 is CASSRDRGQETQYF. Written as DNA, the CDR3 is TGTGCCAGCAGCCGTGATCGGGGCCAAGAGACCCAGTACTTC.

V usage is TRBV14 and J usage is TRBJ2-5, with D uncertain. Germline V gene data show CDR1 as SGHDN and CDR2 as FVKESK. This CDR3 spans 14 amino acids. The V gene lost 0 bases and the J gene lost 6 bases, with 11 bases spanning the gap. CDR3 bases: TGTGCCAGCAGCCAAGATCCAGGCGGAAAGACCCAGTACTTC. It translates to CASSQDPGGKTQYF.

V and J are TRBV3-1 and TRBJ2-7, with D perhaps TRBD1 (6 bases). There are 16 residues in the CDR3. Trimming pared 4 bases from V and 3 bases from J, leaving 19 bases between. CDR1 LGHDT and CDR2 YNNKEL come from the germline V gene (reference sequence). CDR3 bases: TGTGCCAGCAGCCCGATAGACAGGAGCCGGTTCTACGAGCAGTACTTC. Translated: CASSPIDRSRFYEQYF.

The chain recombines TRBV19 with TRBJ2-5; the D gene is possibly TRBD2 (6 bases). V lost 4 bases, J lost 1 base, and 10 bases lay in between. Looked up from germline, CDR1 is LNHDA and CDR2 is SQIVND (reference sequence). CDR3 length: 14 amino acids. CDR3 region: CASSTGTSQETQYF. The CDR3 nucleotides are TGTGCCAGTAGTACAGGGACTTCCCAAGAGACCCAGTACTTC.

This clonotype was seen repeatedly, ten times or more. V usage is TRBV4-3 and J usage is TRBJ2-1; a possible D gene is TRBD2 (6 bases). Looked up from germline, CDR1 is LGHNA and CDR2 is YSLEER. V lost 0 bases to trimming and J lost 4 bases, with 16 bases between them. The CDR3 runs 17 residues. CDR3 residues: CASSQEGLGGPYNEQFF. The CDR3 DNA is TGCGCCAGCAGCCAAGAGGGTTTAGGAGGGCCGTACAATGAGCAGTTCTTC.

The rearrangement links TRBV6-2 or TRBV6-3 to TRBJ2-4; 7 nucleotides line up with TRBD2. Germline trimming cut 6 bases from V and 1 base from J; bases unmatched to any gene: 9. The germline CDR1 and CDR2 sequences are MNHEY and SVGEGT. The CDR3 loop spans 16 amino acids. The CDR3 is CASSEGLDYAKNIQYF. The CDR3 DNA is TGTGCCAGCAGCGAAGGACTAGACTATGCCAAAAACATTCAGTACTTC.

This clonotype has at least ten counts. In DNA, the CDR3 is TGTGCCAGCAGTTTGGCCCCCCCGGGGGAGACCCAGTACTTC. Translating it yields CASSLAPPGETQYF. The J gene is TRBJ2-5, the V gene TRBV12-3 or TRBV12-4; the D gene is possibly TRBD2 (5 bases). CDR3 length equals 14 residues. Between the trimmed V and J ends, which lost 3 bases and 5 bases, there was a span of 13 bases.

Only a few counts were recorded for this clonotype. The V and J genes are TRBV20-1 and TRBJ2-1, with D possibly TRBD1 on 5 matching bases. The V end was cut by 4 bases, the J end by 4 bases, with 11 bases between. Germline CDR1 reads DFQATT; CDR2 reads SNEGSKA (reference sequence). The CDR3 has 13 residues. The CDR3 DNA reads as TGCAGTGCTATGGCAGGGCTATACAATGAGCAGTTCTTC. It yields the protein CSAMAGLYNEQFF.

This clonotype was detected only once. The V gene is TRBV4-2, the J gene TRBJ2-1; D call uncertain. V lost 4 bases and J 1 base, leaving 11 bases between the germline ends. The CDR3 is 15 amino acids. CDR1 is LGHNA and CDR2 is YNFKEQ in the germline V gene. The CDR3 protein is CASSPRGESYNEQFF. CDR3 coding DNA: TGTGCCAGCAGCCCTAGAGGTGAGTCCTACAATGAGCAGTTCTTC.

The table lists this clonotype with a few counts. The V and J genes are TRBV5-1 and TRBJ1-5; TRBD1 is a possible D gene (6 bases). The CDR3 totals 14 residues. The V end lost 4 bases, the J end lost 6 bases, and 14 bases lay between the germline ends. CDR1 and CDR2 from the germline V gene are SGHRS and YFSETQ. CDR3 sequence: CASSPWGGAQPQHF. CDR3 DNA sequence: TGCGCCAGCAGCCCGTGGGGGGGGGCTCAGCCCCAGCATTTT. Drawing the rest from reference TRBV5-1 and TRBJ1-5, the complete variable domain is KAGVTQTPRYLIKTRGQQVTLSCSPISGHRSVSWYQQTPGQGLQFLFEYFSETQRNKGNFPGRFSGRQFSNSRSEMNVSTLELGDSALYLCASSPWGGAQPQHFGDGTRLSIL.

The chain uses TRBV12-3 or TRBV12-4 and TRBJ2-7; 9 bases line up with TRBD1. V lost 7 bases and J lost 6; bases outside the gene matches: 7. CDR3 length: 13 amino acids. CDR3 in amino acids: CASTSGTGLEQYF. CDR3 in DNA: TGTGCCAGCACCTCCGGGACAGGGCTCGAGCAGTACTTC.

This chain links TRBV6-1 with TRBJ2-1; 11 positions agree with TRBD2. There are 17 residues in the CDR3. Trimming cost V 6 bases and J 7 bases; bases outside gene matches: 14. Germline-derived CDR1 and CDR2 are MNHNS and SASEGT. CDR3 amino acids: CASRHNLGLAETNEQFF. The CDR3 coding sequence is TGTGCCAGCAGACACAACCTGGGACTAGCGGAGACGAATGAGCAGTTCTTC.

This clonotype appeared a few times. This chain joins TRBV25-1 and TRBJ1-2; 12 bases match TRBD1. The CDR3 has 17 amino acids. Germline loops: CDR1 MGHDK, CDR2 SYGVNS. V shed 5 bases, J shed 7 bases, and the junction held 14 bases outside the gene matches. For the CDR3, the DNA is TGTGCCAGCAGTCCACCGAGTACCGGGACAGGGGGCCCTGGCTACACCTTC. Its protein product is CASSPPSTGTGGPGYTF.

This clonotype was detected only a few times. The chain has TRBV20-1 and TRBJ1-1; D is uncertain. Germline V gene data show CDR1 as DFQATT and CDR2 as SNEGSKA (reference sequence). This CDR3 has 15 residues. Trimming cost V 6 bases and J 2 bases, with 19 bases left between them. CDR3 sequence: CSARHLQNPNTEAFF. The DNA for the CDR3 is TGCAGTGCCAGACACCTACAGAATCCTAACACTGAAGCTTTCTTT.

This clonotype was seen at least ten times. The gene calls are TRBV5-1 and TRBJ2-7; TRBD1 might be the D (6 bases). CDR1 is SGHRS and CDR2 is YFSETQ in the germline V gene. The CDR3 is 14 amino acids. With 4 bases removed from V and 0 bases from J, the gap between germline ends came to 11 bases. CDR3 in amino acids: CASSLGQSSYEQYF. CDR3 DNA: TGCGCCAGCAGCCTCGGACAGAGCTCCTACGAGCAGTACTTC. Looking up the rest from reference TRBV5-1 and TRBJ2-7 gives the full variable domain: KAGVTQTPRYLIKTRGQQVTLSCSPISGHRSVSWYQQTPGQGLQFLFEYFSETQRNKGNFPGRFSGRQFSNSRSEMNVSTLELGDSALYLCASSLGQSSYEQYFGPGTRLTVT.

This chain uses TRBV25-1 with TRBJ2-1; maybe TRBD2 (6 bases). The germline gives CDR1 MGHDK, CDR2 SYGVNS. With 0 bases removed from V and 8 bases from J, the gap between germline ends came to 14 bases. The CDR3 consists of 15 residues. The CDR3 protein is CASSEYGRDWDEQFF. The CDR3, as DNA: TGTGCCAGCAGTGAATACGGCAGGGACTGGGATGAGCAGTTCTTC.

V usage is TRBV25-1 and J usage is TRBJ2-7; D possibly corresponds to TRBD2 (6 bases). The V end lost 7 bases, the J end lost 3 bases, and 7 bases lay between the germline ends. Per the germline V gene, CDR1 is MGHDK and CDR2 is SYGVNS. The CDR3 is made up of 11 amino acids. In DNA form, the CDR3 reads TGTGCCAGCATCGGGGGCTACGAGCAGTACTTC. It specifies CASIGGYEQYF.

The J gene is TRBJ2-3, the V gene TRBV3-1; D gene ambiguous. Germline loops: CDR1 LGHDT, CDR2 YNNKEL (reference sequence). CDR3 length: 13 amino acids. The V gene lost 1 base and the J gene lost 5 bases, with 7 bases spanning the gap. This CDR3 is CASSQVSLDTQYF. The DNA for the CDR3 is TGTGCCAGCAGCCAAGTTTCGCTAGATACGCAGTATTTT.

This clonotype was recorded a few times. V gene TRBV7-9 combines with J gene TRBJ1-4; 7 bases match TRBD1. V lost 6 bases, J lost 8 bases, and 6 bases stayed unmatched. CDR3 length: 13 residues. Germline V lookup: CDR1 SEHNR, CDR2 FQNEAQ (reference sequence). CDR3 residues: CASREGQREKLFF. The CDR3 nucleotides are TGTGCCAGCAGAGAGGGACAGAGAGAAAAACTGTTTTTT.

This clonotype showed up just a few times. The rearrangement joins TRBV27 to TRBJ1-4, with D possibly TRBD1 on 5 matching bases. This CDR3 has 13 amino acids. V gave up 6 bases and J gave up 3 bases, with 8 bases separating them. Germline-derived CDR1 and CDR2 are MNHEY and SMNVEV (reference sequence). CDR3 DNA: TGTGCCAGCAGCGGGGGAGCTAATGAAAAACTGTTTTTT. Residues: CASSGGANEKLFF.

This clonotype was observed a few times. The genes are TRBV20-1 and TRBJ2-1, with TRBD2 matching over 7 bases. The CDR3 is 14 amino acids. In germline, CDR1 is DFQATT, CDR2 SNEGSKA (reference sequence). J was trimmed by 6 bases and V by 1 base; bases with no gene match: 6. CDR3 bases: TGCAGTGCTAGAGCCCGGGGAGGGGTCAATGAGCAGTTCTTC. Translation gives CSARARGGVNEQFF.

The chain has TRBV5-1 and TRBJ1-1; possibly TRBD1 for D (5 bases). The CDR3 has 13 amino acids. Trimming left V 4 bases short and J 3 bases short, with 10 bases between. Looked up from germline, CDR1 is SGHRS and CDR2 is YFSETQ. This CDR3 is CASSRDPDTEAFF. The CDR3, as DNA: TGCGCCAGCAGCCGGGACCCAGACACTGAAGCTTTCTTT.

Of note for this clonotype: The limits of the CDR3 on the DNA are not certain, so only TCRdb's listed CDR3 is given. The chain is built from TRBV2 and TRBJ2-3; the table's D call, TRBD1, was not checked against the DNA. Including both end residues, the CDR3 is 15 amino acids long. Germline CDR1 reads SNHLY; CDR2 reads FYNNEI. The CDR3 reads CASSEVGGGTDTKYF.

The chain recombines TRBV7-2 with TRBJ2-7, with 8 bases fitting TRBD2. The V gene's germline CDR1 is SGHTA and CDR2 FQGNSA. The CDR3 sequence is 15 residues long. Trimming took 2 bases from V and 5 from J; bases not matched to a gene: 8. CDR3 loop: CASSLLVSGKNEQYF. CDR3 nucleotide sequence: TGTGCCAGCAGCTTATTAGTTAGCGGGAAGAACGAGCAGTACTTC.